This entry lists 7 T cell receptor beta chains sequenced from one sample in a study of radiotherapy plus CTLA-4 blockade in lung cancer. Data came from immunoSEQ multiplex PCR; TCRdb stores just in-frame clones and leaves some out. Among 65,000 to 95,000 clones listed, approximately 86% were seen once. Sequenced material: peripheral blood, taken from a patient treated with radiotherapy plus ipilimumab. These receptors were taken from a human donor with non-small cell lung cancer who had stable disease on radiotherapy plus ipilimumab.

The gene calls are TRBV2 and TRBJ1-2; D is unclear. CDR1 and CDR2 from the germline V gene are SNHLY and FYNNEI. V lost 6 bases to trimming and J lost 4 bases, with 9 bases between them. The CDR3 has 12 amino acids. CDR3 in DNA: TGTGCCAGCAGGACGGGATCCTATGGCTACACCTTC. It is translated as CASRTGSYGYTF.

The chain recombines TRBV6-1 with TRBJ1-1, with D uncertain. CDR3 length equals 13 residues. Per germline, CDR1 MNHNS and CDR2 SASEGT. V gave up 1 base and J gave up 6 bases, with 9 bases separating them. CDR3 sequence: CASSEDPRAEAFF. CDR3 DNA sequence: TGTGCCAGCAGTGAAGACCCTCGGGCTGAAGCTTTCTTT.

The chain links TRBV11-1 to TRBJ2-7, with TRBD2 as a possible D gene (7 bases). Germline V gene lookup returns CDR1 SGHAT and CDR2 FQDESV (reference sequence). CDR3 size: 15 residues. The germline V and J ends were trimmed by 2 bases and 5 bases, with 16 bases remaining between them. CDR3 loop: CASSLRGASPDEQYF. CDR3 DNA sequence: TGTGCCAGCAGCTTACGGGGGGCGTCACCCGACGAGCAGTACTTC.

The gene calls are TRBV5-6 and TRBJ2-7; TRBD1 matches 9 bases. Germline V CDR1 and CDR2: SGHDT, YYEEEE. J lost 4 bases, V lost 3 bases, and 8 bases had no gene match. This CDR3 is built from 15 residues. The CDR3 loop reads CASSYGQGMVYEQYF. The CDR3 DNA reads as TGTGCCAGCAGCTACGGACAGGGGATGGTATACGAGCAGTACTTC.

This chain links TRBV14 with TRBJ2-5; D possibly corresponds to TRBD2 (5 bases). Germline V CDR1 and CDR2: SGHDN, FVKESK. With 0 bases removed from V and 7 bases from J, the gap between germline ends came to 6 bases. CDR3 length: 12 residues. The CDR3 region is CASSQDAGTQYF. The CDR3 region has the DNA TGTGCCAGCAGCCAAGATGCGGGGACCCAGTACTTC.

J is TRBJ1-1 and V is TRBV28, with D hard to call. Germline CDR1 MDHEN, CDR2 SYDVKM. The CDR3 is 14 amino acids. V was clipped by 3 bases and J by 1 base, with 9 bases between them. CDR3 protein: CASSLSPGNTEAFF. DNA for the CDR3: TGTGCCAGCAGTTTGTCCCCAGGGAACACTGAAGCTTTCTTT. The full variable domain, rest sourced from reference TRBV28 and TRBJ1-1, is DVKVTQSSRYLVKRTGEKVFLECVQDMDHENMFWYRQDPGLGLRLIYFSYDVKMKEKGDIPEGYSVSREKKERFSLILESASTNQTSMYLCASSLSPGNTEAFFGQGTRLTVV.

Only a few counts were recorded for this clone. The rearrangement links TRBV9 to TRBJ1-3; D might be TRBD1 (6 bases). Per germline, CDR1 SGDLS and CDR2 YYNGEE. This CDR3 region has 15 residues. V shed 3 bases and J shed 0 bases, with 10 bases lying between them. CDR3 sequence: CASSATGTSGNTIYF. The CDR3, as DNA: TGTGCCAGCAGCGCAACAGGGACCTCTGGAAACACCATATATTTT.